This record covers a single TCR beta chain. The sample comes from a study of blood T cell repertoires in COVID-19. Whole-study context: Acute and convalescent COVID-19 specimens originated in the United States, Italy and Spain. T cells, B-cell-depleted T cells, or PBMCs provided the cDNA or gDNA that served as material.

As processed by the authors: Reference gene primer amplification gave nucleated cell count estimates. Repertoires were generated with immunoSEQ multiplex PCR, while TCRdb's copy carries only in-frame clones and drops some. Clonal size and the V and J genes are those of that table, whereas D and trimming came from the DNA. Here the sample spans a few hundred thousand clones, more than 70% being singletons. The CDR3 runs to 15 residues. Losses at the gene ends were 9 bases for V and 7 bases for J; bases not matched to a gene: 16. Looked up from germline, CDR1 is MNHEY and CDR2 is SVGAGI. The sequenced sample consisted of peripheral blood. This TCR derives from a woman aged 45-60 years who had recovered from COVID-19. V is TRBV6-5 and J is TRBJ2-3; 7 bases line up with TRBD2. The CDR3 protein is CASHSERGLSNTQYF. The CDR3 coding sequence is TGTGCCAGTCATTCAGAGCGGGGCCTATCGAATACGCAGTATTTT.